The 28 T cell receptor beta chains below all came from one sample that was sequenced in a study of vaccination and CD4 T cells after COVID-19 (dated by TCRdb to 2021 to 2024). Libraries were made using PCR. The sequencing machine was an Illumina iSeq 100. At the Johns Hopkins FTIC core, DNA from the cultured CD4+ T cells underwent TCR sequencing with the Oncomine TCR Beta short-read assay. TCRdb's own reprocessing of the public reads used fastp at Q25 and MiXCR and kept productive beta chains. Entries are consolidated by CDR3 protein sequence, retaining the most common genes and DNA. The sample table lists about 14,000 distinct CDR3 sequences, 61% of them with a count of one. The ten most abundant clones make up just under 20% of the sample. The treatment or condition label of this sample denotes: roughly 10-day PBMC culture with coronavirus spike peptide pools or control peptides (ViraFEST assay).

Their target antigens are unknown. Sequencing was done on a sample of CD4+ T cells from blood, cultured in vitro. These receptor sequences come from a human donor who had recovered from COVID-19.

The table lists this clonotype with a few counts. The V call is TRBV6-1, the J call TRBJ1-2; 11 nucleotides match TRBD1. CDR3 length: 16 residues. CDR1 is MNHNS and CDR2 is SASEGT in the germline V gene. Germline trimming cut 2 bases from V and 5 bases from J; bases unmatched to any gene: 7. CDR3 amino acids: CASSESGQGAWYGYTF. As DNA, the CDR3 is TGTGCCAGCAGTGAAAGTGGACAGGGGGCTTGGTATGGCTACACCTTC.

This chain uses TRBV10-3 with TRBJ2-7, with 11 bases matching TRBD2. The CDR3 sequence is 17 residues long. Trimming took 0 bases from V and 2 from J; bases not matched to a gene: 6. Germline V CDR1 and CDR2: ENHRY, SYGVKD. As DNA, the CDR3 is TGTGCCATCAGTGAGTCGCCTAGCGGGGGGCCTACCTACGAGCAGTACTTC. Protein: CAISESPSGGPTYEQYF.

The chain links TRBV7-9 to TRBJ1-1, with 8 positions matching TRBD1. The CDR3 consists of 15 residues. Germline V gene sequence: CDR1 SEHNR, CDR2 FQNEAQ (reference sequence). Unmatched junction bases numbered 11, after V lost 5 bases and J lost 6 bases. The CDR3 DNA sequence: TGTGCCAGCAGCAAAGGACAGGGTTGGTTTTCTGAAGCTTTCTTT. Translation: CASSKGQGWFSEAFF.

This clonotype was counted a few times. The J gene is TRBJ1-5, the V gene TRBV24-1, with D possibly matching TRBD1 (5 bases). In germline, CDR1 is KGHDR, CDR2 SFDVKD. This CDR3 comprises 17 residues. Trimming pared 2 bases from V and 0 bases from J, leaving 13 bases between. Here the CDR3 DNA reads TGTGCCACCAGTGATTCCCGACAGTTTGATAGCAATCAGCCCCAGCATTTT. The encoded protein is CATSDSRQFDSNQPQHF.

This clonotype occurred once. The chain recombines TRBV7-6 with TRBJ1-3; 7 positions agree with TRBD1. Germline V gives CDR1 SGHVS, CDR2 FNYEAQ. V gave up 6 bases and J gave up 0 bases; unmatched junction bases: 8. This CDR3 comprises 16 residues. The CDR3 DNA follows: TGTGCCAGCAGTCGGGACAGTCCCTCCTCTGGAAACACCATATATTTT. The encoded protein is CASSRDSPSSGNTIYF.

The chain links TRBV11-3 to TRBJ2-2; D remains ambiguous. CDR1 is SGHNT, CDR2 YENEEA, per germline. This CDR3 contains 16 residues. The V gene lost 2 bases and the J gene lost 1 base, with 11 bases spanning the gap. The CDR3 loop is CASSLLGGKNTGELFF. The CDR3 nucleotides read TGTGCCAGCAGCTTACTTGGCGGAAAGAACACCGGGGAGCTGTTTTTT.

This chain joins TRBV21-1 and TRBJ1-1; TRBD1, as called in the table, went unchecked against the DNA. TRBV21-1 is a recognized pseudogene. The CDR3 spans 16 residues. In DNA form, the CDR3 reads TGTGCCATGGGGACAGGGGGCGCGGTCTGTAACCCTGAAGCTTTCTTT. This sequence encodes CAMGTGGAVCNPEAFF.

This clonotype was seen a single time. The chain carries TRBV7-2 and TRBJ1-1; D perhaps matches TRBD1 (6 bases). The V and J ends lost 3 bases and 6 bases respectively, with 11 bases between them. CDR3 size: 13 residues. Germline CDR1 is SGHTA and CDR2 is FQGNSA. The CDR3 bases are TGTGCCAGCAGCTTTCGACAGGTCCCTGAAGCTTTCTTT. Translation: CASSFRQVPEAFF.

The chain is built from TRBV29-1 and TRBJ2-7; 7 bases match TRBD1. Germline trimming cut 6 bases from V and 1 base from J; bases unmatched to any gene: 6. CDR1 and CDR2 from the germline V gene are SQVTM and ANQGSEA. CDR3 length: 13 residues. CDR3 region: CSVLRQGSYEQYF. The CDR3 DNA reads as TGCAGCGTCCTGAGACAGGGTTCCTACGAGCAGTACTTC.

The CDR3 region has the DNA TGTGCCAGCAGTTTATCCCCGGCAGGGTACGGCTACACCTTC. It translates to CASSLSPAGYGYTF. This chain links TRBV28 with TRBJ1-2, with D perhaps TRBD1 (5 bases). The CDR3 has 14 residues. The germline V gene encodes CDR1 MDHEN and CDR2 SYDVKM. With 1 base removed from V and 8 bases from J, the gap between germline ends came to 14 bases.

The rearrangement joins TRBV11-2 to TRBJ2-3; TRBD2 matches at 10 bases. Germline CDR1 SGHAT, CDR2 FQNNGV. This CDR3 spans 19 amino acids. The ends lost 0 bases at V and 6 bases at J; junction bases unmatched: 15. CDR3 amino acids: CASSLEGWGTSGVCDTQYF. For the CDR3, the DNA is TGTGCCAGCAGCTTAGAAGGGTGGGGAACTAGCGGGGTATGCGATACGCAGTATTTT.

The chain couples TRBV12-3 or TRBV12-4 to TRBJ2-1; 9 bases match TRBD2. The CDR3 runs to 16 residues. J was trimmed by 6 bases and V by 6 bases; bases with no gene match: 12. For the CDR3, the DNA is TGTGCCAGCAGCCCCGAGGGACTAGCCCCTGTCAATGAGCAGTTCTTC. Its translation is CASSPEGLAPVNEQFF.

A few counts support this clonotype. J is TRBJ2-7 and V is TRBV7-9; the D is unclear. Germline V CDR1 and CDR2: SEHNR, FQNEAQ (reference sequence). There are 11 residues in the CDR3. Trimming removed 3 bases at V and 11 bases at J, with 11 bases between. This CDR3 reads CASSLRGGEYF. CDR3 DNA sequence: TGTGCCAGCAGCTTGAGAGGTGGGGAGTACTTC.

The chain recombines TRBV7-2 with TRBJ2-5; the D gene is possibly TRBD2 (6 bases). In germline, CDR1 is SGHTA, CDR2 FQGNSA. The CDR3 is made up of 17 amino acids. V lost 1 base and J 5 bases, leaving 20 bases between the germline ends. CDR3 sequence: CASSLDPQGGRGETQYF. The CDR3 DNA follows: TGTGCCAGCAGCTTAGACCCGCAGGGCGGGCGGGGTGAGACCCAGTACTTC.

This clonotype was detected a few times. The V call is TRBV6-1, the J call TRBJ1-6; 9 positions agree with TRBD1. V lost 6 bases and J lost 5; bases outside the gene matches: 14. In germline, CDR1 is MNHNS, CDR2 SASEGT. This CDR3 has 18 residues. CDR3 DNA: TGTGCCAGCAGCTCCGGGACAGGGTATGTGACGAATAATTCACCCCTCCACTTT. This sequence encodes CASSSGTGYVTNNSPLHF.

V gene TRBV18 combines with J gene TRBJ1-1, with no clear D. The CDR3 extends over 14 amino acids. The germline V gene has CDR1 KGHSH and CDR2 LQKENI. V was trimmed by 3 bases and J by 1 base, leaving 9 bases between them. The DNA of the CDR3 is TGTGCCAGCTCACCCCTCGCGGGGAACACTGAAGCTTTCTTT. Protein: CASSPLAGNTEAFF.

The chain employs TRBV19 and TRBJ1-2, with 8 bases that match TRBD1. The germline V gene has CDR1 LNHDA and CDR2 SQIVND (reference sequence). Trimming cost V 5 bases and J 0 bases; bases outside gene matches: 11. The CDR3 consists of 17 residues. CDR3: CASSFVTGGIANYGYTF. CDR3 DNA sequence: TGTGCCAGTAGTTTCGTAACAGGGGGTATAGCTAACTATGGCTACACCTTC.

This chain joins TRBV18 and TRBJ1-3; tentative D call: TRBD1 (5 bases). Germline V CDR1 and CDR2: KGHSH, LQKENI. The CDR3 consists of 13 residues. With 5 bases removed from V and 4 bases from J, the gap between germline ends came to 9 bases. The CDR3 bases are TGTGCCAGCTCAGCTGACAGAGGAAACACCATATATTTT. It specifies CASSADRGNTIYF.

The chain uses TRBV6-1 and TRBJ2-2; D gene unclear. The length of the CDR3 is 16 residues. CDR1 and CDR2 (germline): MNHNS, SASEGT. Trimming removed 6 bases at V and 1 base at J, with 15 bases between. DNA for the CDR3: TGTGCCAGCAGCCCCGGCTGGTTGGGGAACACCGGGGAGCTGTTTTTT. This codes for CASSPGWLGNTGELFF.

DNA of the CDR3: TGTGCCAGCAGCTTACGACAGGGGGCCGGGGAGCTGTTTTTT. Translating it yields CASSLRQGAGELFF. The chain links TRBV7-2 to TRBJ2-2; 9 bases are a match to TRBD1. CDR1 and CDR2 (germline): SGHTA, FQGNSA. The CDR3 loop spans 14 amino acids. Losses at the gene ends were 2 bases for V and 6 bases for J; bases not matched to a gene: 1.

This clonotype was found a few times. The chain links TRBV20-1 to TRBJ1-5; D is possibly TRBD1 (5 bases). The CDR3 totals 18 residues. Germline-derived CDR1 and CDR2 are DFQATT and SNEGSKA (reference sequence). Trimming removed 0 bases from V and 4 bases from J, with 22 bases in between. The CDR3 bases are TGCAGTGCTAGAGAAAACGATGGTTCTAGGGGAGGGAATCAGCCCCAGCATTTT. As protein: CSARENDGSRGGNQPQHF.

This rearrangement joins TRBV20-1 to TRBJ2-6; D is perhaps TRBD1 or TRBD2 (5 bases each). Germline CDR1 is DFQATT and CDR2 is SNEGSKA (reference sequence). This CDR3 has 15 residues. V lost 0 bases to trimming and J lost 1 base, with 7 bases between them. The CDR3: CSARDGGSGANVLTF. Written as DNA, the CDR3 is TGCAGTGCTAGAGATGGGGGTTCTGGGGCCAACGTCCTGACTTTC.

The genes are TRBV7-9 and TRBJ1-1; D is undetermined. This CDR3 region has 13 residues. The V end was cut by 3 bases, the J end by 1 base, with 6 bases between. Germline loops: CDR1 SEHNR, CDR2 FQNEAQ (reference sequence). CDR3 in DNA: TGTGCCAGCAGCTTTCAAGGGAACACTGAAGCTTTCTTT. Translating gives CASSFQGNTEAFF.

Only a few counts were recorded for this clonotype. V and J are TRBV6-1 and TRBJ1-5; 7 bases are a match to TRBD1. The CDR3 covers 14 residues. With V trimmed by 5 bases and J by 4 bases, 5 bases remained unmatched. Germline assignment: CDR1 MNHNS and CDR2 SASEGT. The CDR3 protein is CASSPGQFNQPQHF. As DNA, the CDR3 is TGTGCCAGCAGTCCGGGACAGTTTAATCAGCCCCAGCATTTT.

This clonotype was detected only a few times. The genes are TRBV20-1 and TRBJ2-1, with D possibly TRBD2 on 6 matching bases. Germline CDR1 is DFQATT and CDR2 is SNEGSKA (reference sequence). The V end was cut by 3 bases, the J end by 5 bases, with 17 bases between. The CDR3 totals 15 residues. CDR3 sequence: CSARGWRLGNNEQFF. CDR3 nucleotides: TGCAGTGCTAGGGGCTGGCGACTAGGGAACAATGAGCAGTTCTTC.

This clonotype was observed a handful of times. The chain uses TRBV7-7 and TRBJ2-5; weak D call: TRBD2 (5 bases). Trimming pared 1 base from V and 5 bases from J, leaving 17 bases between. This CDR3 has 16 amino acids. Germline assignment: CDR1 SSHAT and CDR2 FNYEAQ (reference sequence). CDR3 DNA: TGTGCCAGCAGCTTAGAGGTCGGGAACCCTAAGGAGACCCAGTACTTC. It yields the protein CASSLEVGNPKETQYF.

V and J are TRBV27 and TRBJ1-3, with 9 bases lining up with TRBD1. This CDR3 comprises 19 residues. Germline V gives CDR1 MNHEY, CDR2 SMNVEV (reference sequence). V shed 3 bases, J shed 0 bases, and the junction held 12 bases outside the gene matches. The CDR3: CASSLGGTGKGLSGNTIYF. CDR3 DNA sequence: TGTGCCAGCAGTTTGGGGGGGACAGGGAAAGGTCTCTCTGGAAACACCATATATTTT.

This chain links TRBV11-3 with TRBJ2-7; possible D gene TRBD2, 6 bases. Looked up from germline, CDR1 is SGHNT and CDR2 is YENEEA. CDR3 length: 15 amino acids. The V gene lost 4 bases and the J gene lost 7 bases, with 20 bases spanning the gap. The DNA of the CDR3 is TGTGCCAGCAGCTCTCCCTTCGGGGGAGCAGAGGAGCAGTACTTC. It is translated as CASSSPFGGAEEQYF.